These 15 T cell receptor beta chains came from one sample sequenced in a study of T cells in Graves' hyperthyroidism and ophthalmopathy (dated by TCRdb to between 2018 and 2021). To prepare the library, multiplex PCR was applied. Instrument used: Illumina HiSeq 2000. Amplification of TCR beta CDR3 regions was carried out from RNA transcripts. The TCR CDR3 was subjected to a first round of RT-PCR using the HTBI primer set and the Qiagen OneStep RT-PCR kit. TCRdb applied fastp at Q25 and MiXCR to the public reads, then kept only in-frame beta chains. One record per CDR3 amino acid sequence lists the most common genes and DNA. Recorded for this sample are 650,000 to 750,000 distinct CDR3 sequences; around 15% of them occurred a single time. Together, the top ten hold 10% of the sample. Sequenced: blood. The origin of the receptors is a woman younger than 30 with Graves' hyperthyroidism.

This clonotype has at least ten counts. V usage is TRBV4-1 and J usage is TRBJ1-1, with TRBD1 matching over 9 bases. V was pared by 3 bases and J by 4 bases, with 9 bases of the junction left unmatched. The germline V gene encodes CDR1 MGHRA and CDR2 YSYEKL. The CDR3 contains 16 residues. Written as DNA, the CDR3 is TGCGCCAGCAGCCAGCACAGGGGGCTAATAGGCACTGAAGCTTTCTTT. Encoded protein: CASSQHRGLIGTEAFF.

This clonotype has more than one count but fewer than ten. The V and J genes are TRBV6-2 or TRBV6-3 and TRBJ1-4, with TRBD1 identical over 7 bases. Germline V gene sequence: CDR1 MNHEY, CDR2 SVGEGT. With V trimmed by 3 bases and J by 8 bases, 9 bases remained unmatched. CDR3 length equals 15 residues. The CDR3 spells CASSYPRQGGEKLFF. DNA for the CDR3: TGTGCCAGCAGTTATCCCCGACAGGGAGGCGAAAAACTGTTTTTT.

With regard to this clonotype: With a much larger clone just one base away, this may be a read error. The chain recombines TRBV28 with TRBJ1-4; D is perhaps TRBD1 (5 bases). The CDR3 consists of 14 residues. Germline CDR1 and CDR2: MDHEN and SYDVKM. V was pared by 11 bases and J by 0 bases, with 13 bases between. This CDR3 is CAGISGATNEKLFF. CDR3 DNA sequence: TGTGCCGGCATCTCGGGGGCAACTAATGAAAAACTGTTTTTT.

This chain connects TRBV10-3 to TRBJ1-5; 7 bases agree with TRBD1. The CDR3 spans 15 residues. With V trimmed by 3 bases and J by 2 bases, 4 bases remained unmatched. In germline, CDR1 is ENHRY, CDR2 SYGVKD. The CDR3 here is CAISDHGQGNQPQHF. The CDR3 nucleotides are TGTGCCATCAGTGACCACGGACAGGGCAATCAGCCCCAGCATTTT.

This clonotype was observed at least ten times. The rearrangement links TRBV30 to TRBJ2-5, with a weak D call TRBD1 (5 bases). CDR1 and CDR2 from the germline V gene are GTSNPN and SVGIG (reference sequence). The CDR3 totals 16 residues. The germline V and J ends were trimmed by 3 bases and 0 bases, with 17 bases remaining between them. The DNA of the CDR3 is TGTGCCTGGAGCGACACCAGGGTGGAGTACCAAGAGACCCAGTACTTC. The encoded protein is CAWSDTRVEYQETQYF.

This clonotype was counted a few times. The rearrangement joins TRBV25-1 to TRBJ2-1, with D unresolved. Germline-derived CDR1 and CDR2 are MGHDK and SYGVNS. The CDR3 contains 12 residues. V lost 3 bases and J 7 bases, leaving 7 bases between the germline ends. The CDR3 DNA reads as TGTGCCAGCAGTGACTTGGGGAATGAGCAGTTCTTC. This codes for CASSDLGNEQFF.

This clonotype was counted a few times. J is TRBJ2-7 and V is TRBV11-2, with 10 bases that match TRBD2. Trimming at V came to 2 bases and at J to 2 bases, leaving 9 bases not matched to a gene. This CDR3 is built from 17 residues. CDR1 is SGHAT, CDR2 FQNNGV, per germline. The CDR3 protein is CASSLNPGLAVPYEQYF. The DNA of the CDR3 is TGTGCCAGCAGCTTAAACCCTGGACTAGCGGTCCCCTACGAGCAGTACTTC.

The chain carries TRBV20-1 and TRBJ2-2, with 7 bases that match TRBD2. Unmatched junction bases numbered 10, after V lost 2 bases and J lost 4 bases. This CDR3 contains 16 residues. Looked up from germline, CDR1 is DFQATT and CDR2 is SNEGSKA (reference sequence). The CDR3 region is CSARTRGSRATGELFF. CDR3 nucleotide sequence: TGCAGTGCTAGAACGCGGGGGAGTAGGGCCACCGGGGAGCTGTTTTTT.

This clonotype appeared many times. This chain connects TRBV11-3 to TRBJ2-2; a possible D gene is TRBD2 (6 bases). The CDR3 contains 14 residues. The germline gives CDR1 SGHNT, CDR2 YENEEA. Deletions cut 3 bases from V and 5 bases from J, with 10 bases between. CDR3: CASSFGGETGELFF. CDR3 DNA sequence: TGTGCCAGCAGCTTCGGGGGAGAAACCGGGGAGCTGTTTTTT.

This clonotype has a handful of counts. The chain links TRBV2 to TRBJ2-5, with TRBD2 matching over 8 bases. Unmatched junction bases numbered 3, after V lost 8 bases and J lost 7 bases. This CDR3 region has 11 residues. CDR1 and CDR2 from the germline V gene are SNHLY and FYNNEI. The CDR3 protein is CASLREGTQYF. The CDR3 DNA reads TGTGCCAGCCTTCGGGAGGGGACCCAGTACTTC.

Comments on this clonotype: This sequence may be a read error, since a much larger clone differs from it by one base. CDR3 residues: CASSSWTGSEQSQHF. Here the CDR3 DNA reads TGTGCCAGCAGTTCCTGGACAGGGTCAGAACAGTCCCAGCATTTT. The V call is TRBV12-3 or TRBV12-4, the J call TRBJ1-5, with TRBD1 identical over 8 bases. The CDR3 length is 15 residues. Trimming cost V 4 bases and J 11 bases; bases outside gene matches: 13.

This clonotype was seen ten or more times. V and J are TRBV12-3 or TRBV12-4 and TRBJ1-2, with TRBD1 matching over 9 bases. The V segment lost 6 bases and the J segment 4 bases; nucleotides outside the gene matches: 9. There are 15 residues in the CDR3. CDR3 DNA sequence: TGTGCCAGCAGGCAACAGGGGGCCCGCGGCTATGGCTACACCTTC. Translation: CASRQQGARGYGYTF.

In its sample, this clonotype was seen many times. This sequence joins TRBV11-2 and TRBJ2-1; TRBD1 matches at 8 bases. This CDR3 contains 17 residues. The trim removed 5 bases at V and 1 base at J, leaving 10 bases unmatched. Germline assignment: CDR1 SGHAT and CDR2 FQNNGV. In nucleotides, the CDR3 is TGTGCCAGCAGCGCAAGAGTACGGACAGGGTCCTACAATGAGCAGTTCTTC. The encoded protein is CASSARVRTGSYNEQFF.

This clonotype came up many times. The chain uses TRBV3-1 and TRBJ2-7; D might be TRBD1 or TRBD2, each matching 7 bases. CDR1 and CDR2 from the germline V gene are LGHDT and YNNKEL (reference sequence). With 3 bases removed from V and 1 base from J, the gap between germline ends came to 13 bases. This CDR3 has 15 residues. The CDR3 loop reads CASSQRRGGSYEQYF. CDR3 nucleotides: TGTGCCAGCAGCCAGCGCAGGGGGGGTTCCTACGAGCAGTACTTC.

This clonotype was counted only a few times. The chain links TRBV10-3 to TRBJ2-1, with 12 bases matching TRBD2. The ends lost 2 bases at V and 9 bases at J; junction bases unmatched: 8. The CDR3 covers 16 residues. Germline V gene lookup returns CDR1 ENHRY and CDR2 SYGVKD. The CDR3 spells CAISERSSGRAGEQFF. CDR3 nucleotide sequence: TGTGCCATCAGTGAGCGGTCTAGCGGGAGGGCCGGTGAGCAGTTCTTC.